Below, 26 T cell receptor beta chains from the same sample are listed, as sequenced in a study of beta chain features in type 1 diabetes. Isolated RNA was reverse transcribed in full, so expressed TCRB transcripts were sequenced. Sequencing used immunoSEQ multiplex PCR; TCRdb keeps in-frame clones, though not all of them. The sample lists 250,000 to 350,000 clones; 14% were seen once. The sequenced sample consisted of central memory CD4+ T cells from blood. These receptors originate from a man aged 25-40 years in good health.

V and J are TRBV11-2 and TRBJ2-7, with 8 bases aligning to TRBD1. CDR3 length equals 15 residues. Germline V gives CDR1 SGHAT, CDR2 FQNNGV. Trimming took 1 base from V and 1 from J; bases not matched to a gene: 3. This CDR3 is CASSLAGTGSYEQYV. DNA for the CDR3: TGTGCCAGCAGCTTAGCCGGGACAGGTTCCTACGAGCAGTACGTC.

In DNA, the CDR3 is TGTGCTAGTGGTTTGGGGCTAGGCACAGATACGCAGTATTTT. Its translation is CASGLGLGTDTQYF. The V and J genes are TRBV12-5 and TRBJ2-3; D unresolved. This CDR3 region has 14 residues. Germline loops: CDR1 LGHNT, CDR2 FRNRAP. V lost 1 base and J 1 base, leaving 6 bases between the germline ends.

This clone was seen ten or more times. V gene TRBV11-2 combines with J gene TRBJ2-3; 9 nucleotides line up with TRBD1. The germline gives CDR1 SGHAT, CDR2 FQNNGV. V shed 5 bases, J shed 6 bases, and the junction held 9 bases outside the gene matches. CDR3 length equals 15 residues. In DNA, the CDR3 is TGTGCCAGCAGCGCGCGACAGGGGGTTGGGGATACGCAGTATTTT. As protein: CASSARQGVGDTQYF.

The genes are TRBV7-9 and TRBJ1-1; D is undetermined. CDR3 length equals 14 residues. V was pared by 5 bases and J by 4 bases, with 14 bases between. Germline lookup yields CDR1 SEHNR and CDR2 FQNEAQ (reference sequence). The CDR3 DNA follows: TGTGCCAGCAGCAGTAAAGTCTATTCCACTGAAGCTTTCTTT. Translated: CASSSKVYSTEAFF. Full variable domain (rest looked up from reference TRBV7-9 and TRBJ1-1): DTGVSQNPRHKITKRGQNVTFRCDPISEHNRLYWYRQTLGQGPEFLTYFQNEAQLEKSRLLSDRFSAERPKGSFSTLEIQRTEQGDSAMYLCASSSKVYSTEAFFGQGTRLTVV.

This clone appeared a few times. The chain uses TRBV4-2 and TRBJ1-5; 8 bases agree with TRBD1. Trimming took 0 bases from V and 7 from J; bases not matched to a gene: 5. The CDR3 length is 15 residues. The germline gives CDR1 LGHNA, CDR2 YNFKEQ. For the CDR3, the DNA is TGTGCCAGCAGCCAAGATTTTGGACAGGGCCAGCCCCAGCATTTT. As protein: CASSQDFGQGQPQHF.

The CDR3 protein is CASSVASGVNTEAFF. In DNA form, the CDR3 reads TGTGCCAGCAGCGTAGCTTCAGGGGTGAACACTGAAGCTTTCTTT. The rearrangement joins TRBV9 to TRBJ1-1; D perhaps matches TRBD1 (6 bases). Germline V gene sequence: CDR1 SGDLS, CDR2 YYNGEE. Trimming cost V 0 bases and J 0 bases, with 9 bases left between them. The CDR3 runs to 15 residues.

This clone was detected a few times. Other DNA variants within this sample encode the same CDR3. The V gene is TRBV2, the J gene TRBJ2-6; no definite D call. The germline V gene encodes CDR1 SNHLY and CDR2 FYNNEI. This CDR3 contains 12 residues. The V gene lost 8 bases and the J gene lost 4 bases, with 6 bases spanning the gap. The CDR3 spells CASGSGANVLTF. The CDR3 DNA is TGTGCCAGCGGGTCAGGGGCCAACGTCCTGACTTTC. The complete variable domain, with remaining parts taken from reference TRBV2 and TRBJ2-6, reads EPEVTQTPSHQVTQMGQEVILRCVPISNHLYFYWYRQILGQKVEFLVSFYNNEISEKSEIFDDQFSVERPDGSNFTLKIRSTKLEDSAMYFCASGSGANVLTFGAGSRLTVL.

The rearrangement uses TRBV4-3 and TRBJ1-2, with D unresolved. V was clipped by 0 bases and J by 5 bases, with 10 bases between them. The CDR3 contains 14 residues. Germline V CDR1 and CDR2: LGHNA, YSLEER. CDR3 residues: CASSQDLGVYGYTF. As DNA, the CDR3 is TGCGCCAGCAGCCAAGACCTTGGGGTGTATGGCTACACCTTC.

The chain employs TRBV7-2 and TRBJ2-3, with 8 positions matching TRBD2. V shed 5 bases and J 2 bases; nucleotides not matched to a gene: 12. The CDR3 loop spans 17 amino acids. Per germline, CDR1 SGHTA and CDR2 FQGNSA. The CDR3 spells CASSPRSKRGFTDTQYF. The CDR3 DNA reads TGTGCCAGCAGCCCCCGGTCGAAGCGGGGGTTCACAGATACGCAGTATTTT.

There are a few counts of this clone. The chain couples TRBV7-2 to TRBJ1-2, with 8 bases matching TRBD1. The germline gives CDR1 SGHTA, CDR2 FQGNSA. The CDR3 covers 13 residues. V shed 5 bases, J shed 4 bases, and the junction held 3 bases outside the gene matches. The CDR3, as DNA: TGTGCCAGCAGCCCTACAGGGGGCTATGGCTACACCTTC. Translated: CASSPTGGYGYTF. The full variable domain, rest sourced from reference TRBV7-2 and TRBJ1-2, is GAGVSQSPSNKVTEKGKDVELRCDPISGHTALYWYRQSLGQGLEFLIYFQGNSAPDKSGLPSDRFSAERTGGSVSTLTIQRTQQEDSAVYLCASSPTGGYGYTFGSGTRLTVV.

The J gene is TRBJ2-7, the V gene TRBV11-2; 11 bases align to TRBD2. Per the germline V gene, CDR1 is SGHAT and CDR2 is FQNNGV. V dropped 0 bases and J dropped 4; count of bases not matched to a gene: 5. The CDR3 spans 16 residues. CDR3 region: CASSLEGLAVQYEQYF. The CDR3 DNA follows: TGTGCCAGCAGCTTAGAGGGACTAGCGGTACAATACGAGCAGTACTTC.

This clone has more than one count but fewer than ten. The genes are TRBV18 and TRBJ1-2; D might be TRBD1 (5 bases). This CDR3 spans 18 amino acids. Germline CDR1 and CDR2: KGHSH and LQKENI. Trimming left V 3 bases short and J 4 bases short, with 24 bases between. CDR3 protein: CASSPPGLVGTGGYGYTF. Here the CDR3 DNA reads TGTGCCAGCTCACCCCCGGGCCTAGTCGGGACCGGAGGCTATGGCTACACCTTC.

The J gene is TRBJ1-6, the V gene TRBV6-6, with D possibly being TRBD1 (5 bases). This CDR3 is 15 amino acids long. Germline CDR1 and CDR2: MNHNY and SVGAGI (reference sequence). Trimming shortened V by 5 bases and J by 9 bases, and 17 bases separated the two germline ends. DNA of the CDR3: TGTGCCAGCAGTGAGTCGTCCCCAAGGGGTTCACCCCTCCACTTT. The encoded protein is CASSESSPRGSPLHF.

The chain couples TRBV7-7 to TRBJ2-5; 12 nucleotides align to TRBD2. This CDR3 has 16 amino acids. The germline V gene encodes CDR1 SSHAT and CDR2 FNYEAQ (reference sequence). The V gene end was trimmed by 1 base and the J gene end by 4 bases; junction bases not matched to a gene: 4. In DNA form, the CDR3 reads TGTGCCAGCAGCTTAGGCCTAGCGGGGGGGCGAGAGACCCAGTACTTC. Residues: CASSLGLAGGRETQYF.

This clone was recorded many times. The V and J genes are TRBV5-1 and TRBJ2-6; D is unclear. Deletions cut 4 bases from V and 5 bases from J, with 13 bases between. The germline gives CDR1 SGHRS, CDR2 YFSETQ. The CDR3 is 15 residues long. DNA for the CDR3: TGCGCCAGCAGCCTGAGAGATCCCAGGGCCAACGTCCTGACTTTC. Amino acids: CASSLRDPRANVLTF.

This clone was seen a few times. CDR3 in amino acids: CASSSLRGQGGYGYTF. CDR3 bases: TGTGCCAGCAGCTCGCTGCGGGGACAGGGGGGCTATGGCTACACCTTC. This chain joins TRBV4-2 and TRBJ1-2; 11 nucleotides line up with TRBD1. Germline V gene data show CDR1 as LGHNA and CDR2 as YNFKEQ. J lost 4 bases, V lost 5 bases, and 9 bases had no gene match. The CDR3 sequence is 16 residues long.

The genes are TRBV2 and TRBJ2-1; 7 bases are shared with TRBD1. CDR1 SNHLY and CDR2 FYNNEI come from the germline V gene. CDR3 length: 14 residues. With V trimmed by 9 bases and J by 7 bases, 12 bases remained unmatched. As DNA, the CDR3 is TGTGCCAGTAAATTCCCGACAGGGCAAAATGAGCAGTTCTTC. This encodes CASKFPTGQNEQFF.

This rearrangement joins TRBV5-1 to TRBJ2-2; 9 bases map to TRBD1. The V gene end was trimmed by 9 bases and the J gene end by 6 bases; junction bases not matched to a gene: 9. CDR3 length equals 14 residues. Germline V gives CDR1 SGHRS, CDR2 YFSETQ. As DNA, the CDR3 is TGCGCCACCACCGGGACAGGGACGTCCGGGGAGCTGTTTTTT. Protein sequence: CATTGTGTSGELFF.

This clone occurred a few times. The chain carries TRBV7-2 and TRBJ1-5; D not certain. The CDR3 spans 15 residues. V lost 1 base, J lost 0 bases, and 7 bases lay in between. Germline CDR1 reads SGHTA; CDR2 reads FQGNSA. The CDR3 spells CASSLGPVSNQPQHF. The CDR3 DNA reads TGTGCCAGCAGCTTAGGTCCGGTTAGCAATCAGCCCCAGCATTTT.

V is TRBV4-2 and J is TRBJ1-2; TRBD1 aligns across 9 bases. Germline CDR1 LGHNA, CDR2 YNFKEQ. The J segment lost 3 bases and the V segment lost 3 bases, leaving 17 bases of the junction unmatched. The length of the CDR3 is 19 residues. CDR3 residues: CASSQELRDRAHLYYGYTF. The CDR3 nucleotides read TGTGCCAGCAGCCAGGAATTACGGGACAGGGCGCATTTATACTATGGCTACACCTTC.

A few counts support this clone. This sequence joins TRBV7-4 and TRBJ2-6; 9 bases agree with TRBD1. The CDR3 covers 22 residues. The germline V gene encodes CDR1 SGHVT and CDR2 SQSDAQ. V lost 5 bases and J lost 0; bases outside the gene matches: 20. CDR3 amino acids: CASSLQTGQGFILSSGANVLTF. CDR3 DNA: TGTGCCAGCAGCCTGCAAACGGGACAGGGATTTATTCTTAGCTCTGGGGCCAACGTCCTGACTTTC.

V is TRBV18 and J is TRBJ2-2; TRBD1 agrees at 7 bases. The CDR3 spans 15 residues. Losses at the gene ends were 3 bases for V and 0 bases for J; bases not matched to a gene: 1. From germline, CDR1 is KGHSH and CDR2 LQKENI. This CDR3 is CASSPTGPNTGELFF. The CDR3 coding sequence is TGTGCCAGCTCACCGACAGGGCCGAACACCGGGGAGCTGTTTTTT.

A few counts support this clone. CDR3 sequence (DNA): TGTGCCAGCAGCACCACCGGGGCAGGGAATCAGCCCCAGCATTTT. It yields the protein CASSTTGAGNQPQHF. The chain joins TRBV28 to TRBJ1-5; D might be TRBD1 (5 bases). Trimming took 6 bases from V and 4 from J, leaving 16 bases between them. The CDR3 spans 15 residues. Germline V gene sequence: CDR1 MDHEN, CDR2 SYDVKM.

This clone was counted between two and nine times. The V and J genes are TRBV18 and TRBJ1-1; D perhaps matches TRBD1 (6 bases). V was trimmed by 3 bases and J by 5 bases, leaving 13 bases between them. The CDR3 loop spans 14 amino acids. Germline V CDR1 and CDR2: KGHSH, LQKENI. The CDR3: CASSPRDIRTEAFF. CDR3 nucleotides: TGTGCCAGCTCACCTCGGGACATTAGAACTGAAGCTTTCTTT.

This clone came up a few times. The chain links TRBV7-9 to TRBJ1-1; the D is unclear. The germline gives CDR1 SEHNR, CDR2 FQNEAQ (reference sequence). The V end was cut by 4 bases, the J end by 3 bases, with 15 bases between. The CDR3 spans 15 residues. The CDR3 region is CASSSPGGQHTEAFF. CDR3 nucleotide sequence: TGTGCCAGCAGCTCTCCAGGCGGGCAGCACACTGAAGCTTTCTTT.

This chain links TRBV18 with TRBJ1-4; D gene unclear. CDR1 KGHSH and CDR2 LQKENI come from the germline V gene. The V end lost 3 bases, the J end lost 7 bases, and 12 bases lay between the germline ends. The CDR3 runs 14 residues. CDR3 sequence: CASSPPPGGEKLFF. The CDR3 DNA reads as TGTGCCAGCTCACCGCCTCCGGGAGGTGAAAAACTGTTTTTT.